This T cell receptor beta chain emerged from a study of identical twins. Findings of the study overall: Model-predicted out-of-frame TCR alpha sharing fell below observed values in monozygotic twins. There were fewer insertions in abundant cord blood beta clonotypes, but memory repertoires showed no such pattern.

The CDR3 runs to 14 residues. Germline V CDR1 and CDR2: SEHNR, FQNEAQ (reference sequence). Trimming left V 5 bases short and J 4 bases short, with 11 bases between. Every one of the donors was a healthy Caucasian. TCRdb used MiXCR to reprocess the 5' RACE reads, holding one entry per CDR3 protein. The sample consists of approximately 190,000 distinct CDR3 sequences, less than 20% of them appearing once. This clonotype was observed a handful of times. Antigen: not known. The same data also went into a second study, on T cells expressing NK-cell markers. That paper states: NKG2C+ dominant clonotypes from roughly 6 donors made up roughly 1.0-7.5% of CD8+ T cells.

The chain couples TRBV7-9 to TRBJ2-2; D uncertain. The clonotype originates from a woman between 18 and 29 years old in good health. Sequenced material: CD8+ T cells sorted from blood. The CDR3 sequence is CASSPDIFTGELFF. CDR3 bases: TGTGCCAGCAGCCCAGACATATTCACCGGGGAGCTGTTTTTT.